This passage covers 25 T cell receptor beta chains from one sample sequenced in a study of shared clonotypes between healthy human individuals. TCRdb's copy holds only in-frame clones and misses some; the assay was immunoSEQ multiplex PCR. This table has about 2.4 million clones, about 92% appearing once. Sequenced sample: naive CD4+ T cells sorted from blood. Documented subset: CD45RA+ positively selected. Receptor source: a young man in good health.

V is TRBV4-1 and J is TRBJ1-2; the match to TRBD1 covers 11 bases. V gave up 4 bases and J gave up 12 bases; unmatched junction bases: 10. The germline gives CDR1 MGHRA, CDR2 YSYEKL. This CDR3 has 14 amino acids. CDR3 nucleotide sequence: TGCGCCAGCAGCCTCGGACAGGGGGCGCAAGGCCACACCTTC. Protein sequence: CASSLGQGAQGHTF.

This clone turned up a few times. The chain carries TRBV20-1 and TRBJ1-1; D not certain. The CDR3 length is 11 residues. Trimming pared 3 bases from V and 6 bases from J, leaving 8 bases between. The germline gives CDR1 DFQATT, CDR2 SNEGSKA (reference sequence). DNA of the CDR3: TGCAGTGCTAGGGAATGGGCTGAAGCTTTCTTT. Its translation is CSAREWAEAFF.

The rearrangement joins TRBV30 to TRBJ2-5; no clear D. The tail of the sequence fits TRBJ2-7 better, so the J call may be wrong. In germline, CDR1 is GTSNPN, CDR2 SVGIG (reference sequence). The CDR3 is made up of 13 amino acids. CDR3 coding DNA: TGTGCCTGGAGCTCTAGTACCCCTGGCGAGCAGTACTTC. Its translation: CAWSSSTPGEQYF.

The CDR3 loop is CASSESTGQGSSDTF. The CDR3 region has the DNA TGTGCCAGCAGCGAATCGACGGGACAGGGTAGCTCAGACACCTTC. V and J are TRBV28 and TRBJ1-2; TRBD1 matches at 9 bases. Germline CDR1 MDHEN, CDR2 SYDVKM. CDR3 length equals 15 residues. The V and J ends lost 6 bases and 12 bases, in that order; junction bases with no gene match: 17.

The genes are TRBV29-1 and TRBJ2-1; TRBD2 is a possible D gene (6 bases). Germline loops: CDR1 SQVTM, CDR2 ANQGSEA. V was pared by 2 bases and J by 5 bases, with 13 bases between. The CDR3 totals 14 residues. This CDR3 is CSVEWPSEHNEQFF. In DNA, the CDR3 is TGCAGCGTTGAATGGCCTAGCGAACACAATGAGCAGTTCTTC.

The gene calls are TRBV4-2 and TRBJ2-2; D may be TRBD2 (5 bases). V lost 1 base to trimming and J lost 5 bases, with 14 bases between them. Germline CDR1 is LGHNA and CDR2 is YNFKEQ. The CDR3 totals 16 residues. As DNA, the CDR3 is TGTGCCAGCAGCCAAGTTCGGGAAATGAGGACCGGGGAGCTGTTTTTT. It specifies CASSQVREMRTGELFF.

This clone was observed a few times. The rearrangement joins TRBV9 to TRBJ2-5; D is unresolved. The length of the CDR3 is 14 residues. V lost 1 base and J lost 0, with 7 bases in between. Germline lookup yields CDR1 SGDLS and CDR2 YYNGEE. CDR3 sequence reads: CASSVTLYQETQYF. CDR3 bases: TGTGCCAGCAGCGTAACCCTGTACCAAGAGACCCAGTACTTC.

This chain joins TRBV19 and TRBJ2-5, with D possibly TRBD2 on 7 matching bases. Trimming removed 1 base at V and 5 bases at J, with 17 bases between. Germline values: CDR1 LNHDA, CDR2 SQIVND (reference sequence). The CDR3 spans 16 residues. CDR3: CASSIVSRGALETQYF. For the CDR3, the DNA is TGTGCCAGTAGTATAGTGTCCCGGGGGGCGCTGGAGACCCAGTACTTC.

On this clone itself: Other DNA variants within this sample encode the same CDR3. This chain connects TRBV5-1 to TRBJ1-6; 9 nucleotides agree with TRBD1. This CDR3 is built from 14 residues. V gave up 1 base and J gave up 7 bases; unmatched junction bases: 0. CDR1 and CDR2 (germline): SGHRS, YFSETQ. In nucleotides, the CDR3 is TGCGCCAGCAGCTTGACAGGGGGCAATTCACCCCTCCACTTT. Amino acid sequence: CASSLTGGNSPLHF.

The V call is TRBV5-5, the J call TRBJ1-5; possible D gene TRBD1, 5 bases. This CDR3 region has 15 residues. V lost 5 bases and J lost 5, with 17 bases in between. CDR1 and CDR2 from the germline V gene are SGHKS and YYEKEE (reference sequence). The CDR3: CASRLTGQGDQPQHF. CDR3 DNA: TGTGCCAGCAGACTAACGGGTCAGGGCGATCAGCCCCAGCATTTT.

The rearrangement uses TRBV11-1 and TRBJ2-4; D may be TRBD1 (5 bases). Germline-derived CDR1 and CDR2 are SGHAT and FQDESV (reference sequence). V lost 5 bases and J lost 6, with 14 bases in between. The CDR3 consists of 14 residues. CDR3 protein: CASSPPRQINIQYF. Written as DNA, the CDR3 is TGTGCCAGCAGCCCGCCGAGACAGATAAACATTCAGTACTTC.

V is TRBV27 and J is TRBJ2-1, with D hard to call. CDR3 length: 12 residues. The germline V gene has CDR1 MNHEY and CDR2 SMNVEV (reference sequence). V lost 6 bases and J 8 bases, leaving 11 bases between the germline ends. The CDR3 protein is CASRARADEQFF. The DNA for the CDR3 is TGTGCCAGCAGGGCTAGGGCGGATGAGCAGTTCTTC.

This chain uses TRBV2 with TRBJ1-3; the D is unclear. CDR3 size: 14 residues. Germline CDR1 is SNHLY and CDR2 is FYNNEI. The V and J ends lost 1 base and 0 bases respectively, with 4 bases between them. The CDR3 DNA reads TGTGCCAGCAGTGAAGGGAACTCTGGAAACACCATATATTTT. Its translation is CASSEGNSGNTIYF.

V and J are TRBV30 and TRBJ2-3; perhaps TRBD1 as D (5 bases). CDR3 length: 15 amino acids. V gave up 4 bases and J gave up 2 bases, with 16 bases separating them. CDR1 and CDR2 (germline): GTSNPN, SVGIG (reference sequence). DNA for the CDR3: TGTGCCTGGAACCAGGGCAGAGGACACACAGATACGCAGTATTTT. It specifies CAWNQGRGHTDTQYF.

This chain connects TRBV13 to TRBJ2-5; possibly TRBD2 for D (7 bases). Germline CDR1 reads PRHDT; CDR2 reads FYEKMQ (reference sequence). This CDR3 comprises 20 residues. Trimming cost V 3 bases and J 2 bases, with 28 bases left between them. CDR3 DNA: TGTGCCAGCAGCTTTATGAGACCTGTCAGGGGATCGCGGGGGCAAGAGACCCAGTACTTC. This sequence encodes CASSFMRPVRGSRGQETQYF.

The V call is TRBV5-6, the J call TRBJ2-7; 11 bases map to TRBD1. Unmatched junction bases numbered 10, after V lost 3 bases and J lost 5 bases. Germline V gene sequence: CDR1 SGHDT, CDR2 YYEEEE. This CDR3 region has 16 residues. The DNA of the CDR3 is TGTGCCAGCAGCTCTTCCGGACAGGGGGCATTCAACGAGCAGTACTTC. This translates into CASSSSGQGAFNEQYF.

The chain combines TRBV7-8 with TRBJ1-1, with 7 bases identical to TRBD1. Trimming cost V 4 bases and J 2 bases; bases outside gene matches: 7. Germline V gene lookup returns CDR1 SGHVS and CDR2 FQNEAQ. This CDR3 has 15 residues. CDR3: CASSSRTGVNTEAFF. The CDR3 DNA reads as TGTGCCAGCAGCTCCCGGACAGGTGTAAACACTGAAGCTTTCTTT.

The chain couples TRBV28 to TRBJ2-5; D gene uncertain. The CDR3 spans 11 residues. CDR1 MDHEN and CDR2 SYDVKM come from the germline V gene. The germline V and J ends were trimmed by 5 bases and 10 bases, with 11 bases remaining between them. The CDR3 protein is CASSPATIQYF. DNA for the CDR3: TGTGCCAGCAGTCCGGCGACGATCCAGTACTTC.

The V and J genes are TRBV19 and TRBJ1-5, with D possibly TRBD1 on 5 matching bases. Germline V lookup: CDR1 LNHDA, CDR2 SQIVND (reference sequence). The V end lost 6 bases, the J end lost 5 bases, and 14 bases lay between the germline ends. The CDR3 totals 14 residues. The CDR3 region is CASSLQGADQPQHF. The CDR3 DNA reads TGTGCCAGTAGCCTTCAGGGAGCGGATCAGCCCCAGCATTTT. The full variable domain, its missing parts supplied by reference TRBV19 and TRBJ1-5, is DGGITQSPKYLFRKEGQNVTLSCEQNLNHDAMYWYRQDPGQGLRLIYYSQIVNDFQKGDIAEGYSVSREKKESFPLTVTSAQKNPTAFYLCASSLQGADQPQHFGDGTRLSIL.

Points on this clone: Other DNA variants within this sample encode the same CDR3. The chain is built from TRBV27 and TRBJ2-6; D is uncertain. The CDR3 is made up of 13 amino acids. V shed 6 bases and J shed 2 bases, with 5 bases lying between them. Germline-derived CDR1 and CDR2 are MNHEY and SMNVEV (reference sequence). As DNA, the CDR3 is TGTGCCAGCAGGACAACTGGGGCCAACGTCCTGACTTTC. The encoded protein is CASRTTGANVLTF.

This clone was seen a single time. CDR3 residues: CATRKFIAGTYEQYF. CDR3 bases: TGTGCCACCAGGAAATTCATAGCGGGGACCTACGAGCAGTACTTC. The chain recombines TRBV6-5 with TRBJ2-7; 8 bases line up with TRBD2. Trimming cost V 10 bases and J 2 bases; bases outside gene matches: 13. This CDR3 has 15 residues. Germline V gene lookup returns CDR1 MNHEY and CDR2 SVGAGI.

Concerning this clone: The same CDR3 is also encoded by other DNA sequences in this sample. The V call is TRBV29-1, the J call TRBJ2-5, with a weak D call TRBD1 (5 bases). V lost 4 bases, J lost 5 bases, and 8 bases lay in between. The germline CDR1 and CDR2 sequences are SQVTM and ANQGSEA. The CDR3 length is 11 residues. The CDR3 here is CSVAGQETQYF. The CDR3 nucleotides are TGCAGCGTTGCAGGGCAGGAGACCCAGTACTTC.

About this clone itself: One end of the junction varies from germline; a read error may be responsible. The rearrangement uses TRBV7-7 and TRBJ2-5; TRBD2 agrees at 11 bases. Germline V gene data show CDR1 as SSHAT and CDR2 as FNYEAQ (reference sequence). There are 16 residues in the CDR3. The CDR3 region has the DNA TGTGCTAGCAGCCTCGGGACTAGCGGAGGTCGGGAGACCCAGTACTTC. This gives the protein CASSLGTSGGRETQYF.

The gene calls are TRBV5-1 and TRBJ2-5, with D unclear. This CDR3 region has 14 residues. Per the germline V gene, CDR1 is SGHRS and CDR2 is YFSETQ. Deletions cut 4 bases from V and 2 bases from J, with 12 bases between. The DNA for the CDR3 is TGCGCCAGCAGCCTAACACCCGCTCAAGAGACCCAGTACTTC. Protein: CASSLTPAQETQYF.

This chain connects TRBV7-9 to TRBJ2-5, with 7 bases that match TRBD2. Germline V gives CDR1 SEHNR, CDR2 FQNEAQ (reference sequence). The length of the CDR3 is 16 residues. V dropped 5 bases and J dropped 2; count of bases not matched to a gene: 11. This CDR3 reads CASSHYRPSGQETQYF. As DNA, the CDR3 is TGTGCCAGCAGCCATTATCGGCCTAGCGGACAAGAGACCCAGTACTTC.